A selection of T cell receptor beta chains follows, all from one sample in a study of T cell responses to AZD1222 COVID-19 vaccine. Sequencing used immunoSEQ multiplex PCR; TCRdb keeps in-frame clones, though not all of them. The sample records 200,000 or so clones, roughly 93% being singletons. The sample was peripheral blood, taken on day 0 of AZD1222 vaccination. All receptors come from an adult in good health. Both conserved end residues are part of each CDR3.

J | V | CDR3
TRBJ1-6 | TRBV6-1 | CASSEEGTGRSPLHF
TRBJ2-2 | TRBV27 | CASKGLAVNTGELFF
TRBJ1-5 | TRBV9 | CASSIGTGGNQPQHF
TRBJ1-6 | TRBV29-1 | CSVGTGADNSPLHF
TRBJ2-1 | TRBV19 | CASSMSLYEQFF
TRBJ1-1 | TRBV28 | CAIRAQRGVAFF
TRBJ1-1 | TRBV9 | CASSGRDRGVAFF
TRBJ1-1 | TRBV19 | CASSTIPGQDTEAFF
TRBJ1-4 | TRBV2 | CASSVRGTRDEKLFF
TRBJ2-6 | TRBV6-5 | CASSSGANVLTF
TRBJ1-1 | TRBV9 | CASSVTGRDTEAFF
TRBJ2-1 | TRBV25-1 | CASSEFRVGGDEQFF
TRBJ2-1 | TRBV12-2 | CASRLESREKGNEQFF
TRBJ2-7 | TRBV28 | CASRINSGREQYF
TRBJ1-5 | TRBV29-1 | CSVSRDSNQPQHF
TRBJ1-5 | TRBV7-8 | CASSRGRRPSNQPQHF
TRBJ1-5 | TRBV19 | CASSISLRDSQPQHF
TRBJ1-1 | TRBV2 | CASSEVRGGGSTEAFF
TRBJ1-3 | TRBV30 | CAWIRADQNTIYF
TRBJ1-5 | TRBV15 | CATSSRDRGENQPQHF
TRBJ2-3 | TRBV28 | CASSLGRTEPQYF
TRBJ2-5 | TRBV5-4 | CASSSLAGTGQETQYF
TRBJ2-3 | TRBV9 | CASSVAGFSDTQYF
TRBJ2-7 | TRBV5-1 | CASSLNYQRSYEQYF
TRBJ1-4 | TRBV9 | CASSSFGSATNEKLFF
TRBJ1-4 | TRBV6-4 | CASSPNLTGRFVKKLFF
TRBJ2-7 | TRBV27 | CASRKDRGEGEQYF
TRBJ2-7 | TRBV28 | CASSLLGGLHEQYF
TRBJ1-1 | TRBV28 | CASSPPRVGTEAFF
TRBJ1-2 | TRBV25-1 | CASTDHPNYGYTF
TRBJ2-7 | TRBV28 | CASSSLRAYEQYF
TRBJ2-1 | TRBV11-1 | CASRPRVAGSYNEQFF
TRBJ2-2 | TRBV19 | CASSISGNTGELFF
TRBJ2-1 | TRBV18 | CASSHRGYNEQFF
TRBJ1-1 | TRBV28 | CASSPLAGTGGTEAFF
TRBJ2-3 | TRBV2 | CASSVTRGTDTQYF
TRBJ1-1 | TRBV10-3 | CAISGSTGGRTWNTEAFF
TRBJ1-2 | TRBV10-1 | CASSVGEYAF
TRBJ2-7 | TRBV7-9 | CASSSYGRGGQYF
TRBJ2-7 | TRBV7-8 | CASSLGDEQYF
TRBJ1-5 | TRBV4-1 | CASSQDQMGYGQPQHF